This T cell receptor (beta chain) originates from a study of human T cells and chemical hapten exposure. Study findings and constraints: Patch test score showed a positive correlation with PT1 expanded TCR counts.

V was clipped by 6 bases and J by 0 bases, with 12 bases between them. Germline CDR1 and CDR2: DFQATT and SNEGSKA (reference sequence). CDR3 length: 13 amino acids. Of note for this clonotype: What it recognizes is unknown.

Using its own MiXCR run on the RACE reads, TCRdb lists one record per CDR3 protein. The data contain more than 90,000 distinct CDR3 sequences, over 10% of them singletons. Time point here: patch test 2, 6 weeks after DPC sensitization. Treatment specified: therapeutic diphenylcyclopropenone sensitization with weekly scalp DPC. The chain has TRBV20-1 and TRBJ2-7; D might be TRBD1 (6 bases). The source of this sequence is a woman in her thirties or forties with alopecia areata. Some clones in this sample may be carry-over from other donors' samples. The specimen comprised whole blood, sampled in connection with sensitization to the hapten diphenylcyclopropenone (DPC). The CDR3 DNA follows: TGCAGTGCCCAACAGGGAACCTCCTACGAGCAGTACTTC. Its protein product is CSAQQGTSYEQYF.